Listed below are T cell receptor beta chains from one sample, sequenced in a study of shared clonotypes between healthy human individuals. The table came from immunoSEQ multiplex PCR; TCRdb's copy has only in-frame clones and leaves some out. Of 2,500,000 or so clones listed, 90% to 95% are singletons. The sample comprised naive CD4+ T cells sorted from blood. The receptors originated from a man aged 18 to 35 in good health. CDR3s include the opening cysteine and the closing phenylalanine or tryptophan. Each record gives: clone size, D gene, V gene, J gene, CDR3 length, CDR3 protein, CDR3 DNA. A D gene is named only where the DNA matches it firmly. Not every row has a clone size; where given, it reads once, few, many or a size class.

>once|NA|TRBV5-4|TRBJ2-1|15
CASSFAGNSYNEQFF
TGTGCCAGCAGCTTTGCGGGAAACTCCTACAATGAGCAGTTCTTC
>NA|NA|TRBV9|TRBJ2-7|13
CASSVGGGSEQYF
TGTGCCAGCAGCGTAGGGGGAGGCTCCGAGCAGTACTTC
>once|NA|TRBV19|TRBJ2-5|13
CASGAGKQETQYF
TGTGCCAGTGGGGCGGGAAAACAAGAGACCCAGTACTTC
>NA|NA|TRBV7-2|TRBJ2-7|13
CASSFGSSYEQYF
TGTGCCAGCAGCTTCGGCAGCTCCTACGAGCAGTACTTC
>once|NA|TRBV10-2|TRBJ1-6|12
CASTLILGTLHF
TGCGCCAGCACCCTAATTTTGGGAACCCTCCACTTT
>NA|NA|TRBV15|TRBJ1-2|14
CATSRGDTRYGYTF
TGTGCCACCAGCAGAGGGGATACCCGCTATGGCTACACCTTC
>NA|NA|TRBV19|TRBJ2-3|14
CASSIGSSLNTQYF
TGTGCCAGTAGTATAGGGTCCTCTCTGAATACGCAGTATTTT
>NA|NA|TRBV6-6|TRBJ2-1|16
CASSYEPPGLGDEQFF
TGTGCCAGCAGTTACGAACCCCCTGGGCTTGGGGATGAGCAGTTCTTC
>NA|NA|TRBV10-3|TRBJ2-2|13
CAISEGVPGELFF
TGTGCCATCAGTGAAGGGGTACCCGGGGAGCTGTTTTTT
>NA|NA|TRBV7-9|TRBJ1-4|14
CASSLDSANEKLFF
TGTGCCAGCAGTCTAGACTCGGCTAATGAAAAACTGTTTTTT
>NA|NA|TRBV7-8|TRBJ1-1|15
CASSLDEVLGAEAFF
TGTGCCAGCAGCTTAGACGAGGTCCTCGGCGCTGAAGCTTTCTTT
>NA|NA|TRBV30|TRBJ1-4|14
CAWSPQSLNEKLFF
TGTGCCTGGAGTCCTCAGAGTCTCAATGAAAAACTGTTTTTT
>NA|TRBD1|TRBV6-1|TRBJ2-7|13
CASTRQGAGEQYF
TGTGCCAGCACGCGACAGGGGGCGGGGGAGCAGTACTTC
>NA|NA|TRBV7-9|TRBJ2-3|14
CASSRSPSTDTQYF
TGTGCCAGCAGCCGCAGTCCTAGCACAGATACGCAGTATTTT
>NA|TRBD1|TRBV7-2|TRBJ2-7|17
CASSLAAGTGTSYEQYF
TGTGCCAGCAGCTTAGCTGCCGGGACAGGGACCTCCTACGAGCAGTACTTC
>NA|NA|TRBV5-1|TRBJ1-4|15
CASSMRVHSDEKLFF
TGCGCCAGCAGCATGAGGGTCCATTCGGATGAAAAACTGTTTTTT
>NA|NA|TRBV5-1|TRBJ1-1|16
CASSLGGQLMNTEAFF
TGCGCCAGCAGCTTGGGAGGACAGCTCATGAACACTGAAGCTTTCTTT